This note documents a single T cell receptor beta chain sequence. Its target is unknown. Germline V gene sequence: CDR1 SGHTA, CDR2 FQGNSA. This CDR3 contains 14 residues. V dropped 3 bases and J dropped 4 bases, with 12 bases sitting between them. TCRdb's table, derived via immunoSEQ multiplex PCR, lists solely in-frame clones and lacks some. The sample includes 160,000 or so clones, roughly nine tenths of them seen just once. This entry is derived from a study of T cell responses to AZD1222 COVID-19 vaccine. Whole-study results and caveats: Spike-specific TCR breadth and depth were elevated following two AZD1222 doses. Seropositive status at baseline applied to only six AZD1222 recipients.

The chain recombines TRBV7-2 with TRBJ1-2; D not certain. The origin of this receptor is an adult in good health. Sample: peripheral blood, taken on day 0 of AZD1222 vaccination. CDR3 loop: CASSFGQEFYGYTF. The DNA for the CDR3 is TGTGCCAGCAGCTTCGGTCAGGAGTTCTATGGCTACACCTTC.